This TCR beta chain appears in the sequencing data of a study of CD8+ T cells in alopecia areata (dated by TCRdb to the late 2010s). For the study in its entirety: Treated patients were enrolled in an open-label pilot trial of oral tofacitinib at 5 to 10 mg twice daily for moderate-to-severe alopecia areata. Biopsies were taken from tofacitinib-treated patients at baseline and at 4 and 24 weeks of treatment, and a later scalp biopsy was taken in several of the tofacitinib-treated patients. For the treated patients, the SALT score, which quantifies what percentage of scalp surface area is affected, served as the measure of disease severity. immunoSEQ multiplex PCR using 35 Vbeta forward primers and 13 Jbeta reverse primers was used to amplify TCRbeta CDR3 regions. Scalp clonality was compared among normal scalp (n=4), patchy alopecia areata scalp (n=8), and alopecia totalis/universalis scalp (n=8). Patients stayed on tofacitinib for 6 to 18 months and then had 6 months of follow-up off drug so that delayed response and recurrence could be assessed. RNA was obtained with the PAXgene miRNA kit for fixed scalp, the miRNeasy kit for PBMCs, and the RNeasy kit for mouse skin. Scalp tissue and sorted CD4+ and CD8+ peripheral blood T cells from patchy and totalis/universalis alopecia areata patients and from healthy controls were covered by human TCRbeta sequencing. In both human patients and the C3H/HeJ mouse model, the study applied high-throughput TCRbeta sequencing to look at T cell clonal expansion in alopecia areata. Results the study describes overall, beyond this receptor: The treated cohort was small, with a single nonresponder, so links between baseline CD8+ expansion and response need larger studies. Tofacitinib significantly lowered scalp clonality and the number of expanded CD8+ clones among the top 100 scalp clones. Compared with normal scalp, lesional scalp, particularly in alopecia totalis/universalis, had higher clonality and more expanded CD8+ clones, which suggests antigenic drive. Unlike mouse skin, which is dominated by gammadelta T cells, normal human skin has resident alphabeta T cells that are also sequenced, and this complicates analysis of the scalp TCR repertoire. Many expanded lesional clones were found to persist in scalp and blood during tofacitinib treatment, and relapse after treatment cessation may be partly explained by this persistence. TCR sequences shared between patients were less clear than in mice, possibly partly because of HLA diversity in the patient population.

Reading the label with the study, this specimen's treatment or condition is: oral pan-JAK inhibitor, 5-10 mg twice daily. Lesional scalp punch biopsies and peripheral blood were collected from alopecia areata patients. After PBMCs were isolated by density centrifugation and stained for CD3, CD4 and CD8, a FACSAria was used to sort CD4+ and CD8+ T cells. In this sample, this clone turned up once. The antigen it recognizes is unknown. No base-level quality is on record; no much larger clone is a single base apart. V and J lose 6 bases and 4 bases, and a span of 18 bases separates them. The CDR3 goes from the cysteine to the phenylalanine over 15 residues. The kept DNA is CDR3 alone, 45 bases in frame from the first base. To prepare the library, the immunoSEQ multiplex PCR assay was applied. To provide template for TCR sequencing, every sample had RNA extracted and reverse transcribed into cDNA. First-strand cDNA was synthesized using SuperScript III with a 2:1 mix of oligo-dT and random hexamers. A synthetic immune receptor repertoire was used to measure amplification bias, and any remaining bias was corrected computationally. Per the original workflow: After raw reads were preprocessed to remove errors, the CDR3 was defined following IMGT conventions as running from the conserved cysteine to phenylalanine. Clonality was computed by normalizing Shannon entropy by log2 of the number of productive unique TCRs and subtracting the result from 1. Whether scalp clones were CD4 or CD8 was inferred by matching scalp TCRbeta sequences against CD4 and CD8 repertoires sorted from blood. TCRdb obtained this table from immuneACCESS and retained in-frame rearrangements with V and J assigned. These tables miss some clones; where compared with another copy, unresolved V genes account for less than half of the shortfall, and the remainder is unexplained. The DNA gave D and trimming, while V, J and clone size come from that table. The sample table contains about 270,000 clones; only one count was recorded for 50% to 75% of them. The ten biggest clones cover 0.75% to 0.95% of the sample.

This specimen was CD4+ T cells sorted from blood, taken around week 54, from a patient treated with tofacitinib. This sequence originates from a human donor with alopecia areata. The receptor chain draws on TRBV23-1 and TRBJ1-1, and possibly TRBD1, on 5 matching bases. TRBV23-1 carries the ORF label, with uncertain function. The DNA reads as follows: TGCGCCAGCAGCCCTATTGGAGGGGAGGGCACTGAAGCTTTCTTT. It translates to CASSPIGGEGTEAFF.